One and the same sample provided the 32 T cell receptor beta chains below, sequenced in a study of cytomegalovirus exposure and HLA in healthy donors. Sequencing was performed with immunoSEQ multiplex PCR; in TCRdb, only in-frame clones are kept and a portion is missing. The data contain around 300,000 clones, around 90% of them seen just once; the ten biggest clones take up around 0.88%. Sequenced material: PBMCs. The origin of the receptors is a man aged 30-40 years in good health and CMV-seronegative.

CDR3 region: CASSPGPYTF. The CDR3 DNA reads as TGTGCCAGCAGCCCTGGGCCCTACACCTTC. V and J are TRBV7-9 and TRBJ1-2; D gene ambiguous. Trimming left V 5 bases short and J 10 bases short, with 8 bases between. The CDR3 has 10 amino acids. Germline V CDR1 and CDR2: SEHNR, FQNEAQ (reference sequence).

This chain joins TRBV5-1 and TRBJ1-1; D unresolved. V lost 3 bases, J lost 7 bases, and 7 bases lay in between. Germline V lookup: CDR1 SGHRS, CDR2 YFSETQ. This CDR3 is 11 amino acids long. The CDR3 sequence: CASSWGGEAFF. The CDR3 DNA sequence: TGCGCCAGCAGCTGGGGAGGTGAAGCTTTCTTT.

This chain links TRBV6-5 with TRBJ2-3, with D maybe TRBD2 (7 bases). CDR3 size: 14 residues. CDR1 and CDR2 from the germline V gene are MNHEY and SVGAGI. Trimming took off 6 bases at V and 1 base at J, with 11 bases between the two ends. The CDR3 loop is CASRKGGGTDTQYF. As DNA, the CDR3 is TGTGCCAGCAGGAAAGGGGGGGGCACAGATACGCAGTATTTT.

This clone was seen more than once but under ten times. V is TRBV9 and J is TRBJ1-6; the D is unclear. With 4 bases removed from V and 9 bases from J, the gap between germline ends came to 8 bases. The CDR3 spans 12 residues. The germline CDR1 and CDR2 sequences are SGDLS and YYNGEE. CDR3 DNA sequence: TGTGCCAGCAGCCCGGGAGTTTCACCCCTCCACTTT. Amino acids: CASSPGVSPLHF.

The chain joins TRBV6-4 to TRBJ1-1; maybe TRBD1 (6 bases). V was shortened by 6 bases and J by 3 bases, with 14 bases between the two germline ends. CDR1 and CDR2 from the germline V gene are MRHNA and SNTAGT. This CDR3 has 14 residues. CDR3 protein: CASRGGAMHTEAFF. The DNA for the CDR3 is TGTGCCAGCAGGGGGGGGGCCATGCACACTGAAGCTTTCTTT.

J is TRBJ2-7 and V is TRBV4-1, with 9 bases matching TRBD1. The CDR3 runs to 16 residues. The germline V gene has CDR1 MGHRA and CDR2 YSYEKL. V dropped 3 bases and J dropped 1; count of bases not matched to a gene: 7. In nucleotides, the CDR3 is TGCGCCAGCAGCCAGGGTTCGGGACAGGGTTCCTACGAGCAGTACTTC. Translating gives CASSQGSGQGSYEQYF.

This clone has only a few counts. The V call is TRBV5-1, the J call TRBJ1-1; TRBD1 matches 7 bases. This CDR3 contains 14 residues. J gave up 3 bases and V 3 bases, and 5 bases lay outside the gene matches. Germline CDR1 is SGHRS and CDR2 is YFSETQ. This CDR3 reads CASSSGGGDTEAFF. The CDR3 DNA is TGCGCCAGCAGCTCAGGGGGTGGGGACACTGAAGCTTTCTTT.

V and J are TRBV10-3 and TRBJ2-5, with 7 bases matching TRBD1. Germline V gives CDR1 ENHRY, CDR2 SYGVKD. J gave up 1 base and V 3 bases, and 5 bases lay outside the gene matches. The CDR3 length is 15 residues. The CDR3 loop reads CAISEWTGRQETQYF. CDR3 nucleotide sequence: TGTGCCATCAGTGAATGGACAGGCCGCCAAGAGACCCAGTACTTC.

The chain links TRBV30 to TRBJ2-3, with D possibly TRBD2 on 7 matching bases. Trimming took off 5 bases at V and 3 bases at J, with 21 bases between the two ends. Germline assignment: CDR1 GTSNPN and CDR2 SVGIG (reference sequence). CDR3 length equals 16 residues. CDR3 coding DNA: TGTGCCTGGGAGACGGGCGAGGGGGGGCATACAGATACGCAGTATTTT. It is translated as CAWETGEGGHTDTQYF.

The rearrangement joins TRBV10-2 to TRBJ2-7; TRBD1 matches 7 bases. CDR3 length equals 17 residues. V lost 6 bases to trimming and J lost 0 bases; unmatched junction nucleotides: 14. Germline values: CDR1 WSHSY, CDR2 SAAADI. The chain's CDR3 is CASRQGIGPAISYEQYF. As DNA, the CDR3 is TGCGCCAGCAGACAGGGGATCGGACCTGCCATCTCCTACGAGCAGTACTTC.

J is TRBJ2-1 and V is TRBV11-2, with 10 positions matching TRBD2. The CDR3 sequence is 18 residues long. From germline, CDR1 is SGHAT and CDR2 FQNNGV. V lost 1 base and J lost 6; bases outside the gene matches: 12. The CDR3, as DNA: TGTGCCAGCAGCTTAGTAGCGGCTAGCGGGGGAACGGGCAATGAGCAGTTCTTC. Amino acids: CASSLVAASGGTGNEQFF.

In DNA, the CDR3 is TGTGCCAGCTCACCTAGCGCCTCCTACGAGCAGTACTTC. Translated: CASSPSASYEQYF. The rearrangement links TRBV18 to TRBJ2-7; D is perhaps TRBD2 (5 bases). The germline V gene has CDR1 KGHSH and CDR2 LQKENI. This CDR3 contains 13 residues. V lost 3 bases and J 0 bases, leaving 6 bases between the germline ends. The full variable domain, completed using reference TRBV18 and TRBJ2-7, is NAGVMQNPRHLVRRRGQEARLRCSPMKGHSHVYWYRQLPEEGLKFMVYLQKENIIDESGMPKERFSAEFPKEGPSILRIQQVVRGDSAAYFCASSPSASYEQYFGPGTRLTVT.

This clone was picked up one time. The chain recombines TRBV28 with TRBJ2-1; 12 bases are a match to TRBD1. The CDR3 runs to 15 residues. The germline V gene encodes CDR1 MDHEN and CDR2 SYDVKM. J gave up 9 bases and V 4 bases, and 7 bases lay outside the gene matches. CDR3 coding DNA: TGTGCCAGCAGTTCTTGGGACAGGGGGCTGGTTGAGCAGTTCTTC. It encodes CASSSWDRGLVEQFF.

V and J are TRBV5-1 and TRBJ2-2; 7 bases map to TRBD1. The ends lost 4 bases at V and 5 bases at J; junction bases unmatched: 8. Looked up from germline, CDR1 is SGHRS and CDR2 is YFSETQ. The CDR3 has 15 residues. The CDR3 region has the DNA TGCGCCAGCAGCACGGTGGCAGGGGGTACCGGGGAGCTGTTTTTT. Amino acid sequence: CASSTVAGGTGELFF.

The J gene is TRBJ2-7, the V gene TRBV7-2, with 9 positions matching TRBD1. Looked up from germline, CDR1 is SGHTA and CDR2 is FQGNSA. This CDR3 spans 15 amino acids. After removal of 5 bases from V and 3 bases from J, the junction contained 8 bases not matched to a gene. The CDR3 coding sequence is TGTGCCAGCAGCACCCGGGACAGGGCGAACTACGAGCAGTACTTC. Translating gives CASSTRDRANYEQYF.

The CDR3 region is CASSIVGYRGEKLFF. The CDR3 DNA reads as TGTGCCAGTAGTATAGTTGGGTACAGGGGGGAAAAACTGTTTTTT. This chain joins TRBV19 and TRBJ1-4; 8 bases align to TRBD1. V lost 1 base, J lost 8 bases, and 6 bases stayed unmatched. Germline loops: CDR1 LNHDA, CDR2 SQIVND (reference sequence). The CDR3 contains 15 residues.

The count of this clone is one. This chain connects TRBV13 to TRBJ2-1; 12 bases map to TRBD2. The germline V gene has CDR1 PRHDT and CDR2 FYEKMQ (reference sequence). CDR3 size: 17 residues. The ends lost 5 bases at V and 8 bases at J; junction bases unmatched: 13. In DNA, the CDR3 is TGTGCCAGCAGCCCCTCGCGACTAGCGGGGGTTCGTTATGAGCAGTTCTTC. Translation gives CASSPSRLAGVRYEQFF. Full variable domain (remainder filled in from reference TRBV13 and TRBJ2-1): AAGVIQSPRHLIKEKRETATLKCYPIPRHDTVYWYQQGPGQDPQFLISFYEKMQSDKGSIPDRFSAQQFSDYHSELNMSSLELGDSALYFCASSPSRLAGVRYEQFFGPGTRLTVL.

CDR3 coding DNA: TGCGCCAGCAGGTCATCTAGCGGGGGCTACGAGCAGTACTTC. The encoded protein is CASRSSSGGYEQYF. The chain couples TRBV5-1 to TRBJ2-7, with TRBD2 matching over 10 bases. V was pared by 5 bases and J by 3 bases, with 5 bases of the junction left unmatched. The CDR3 is 14 amino acids. Germline V gene data show CDR1 as SGHRS and CDR2 as YFSETQ.

The V call is TRBV2, the J call TRBJ1-4; 9 bases align to TRBD1. V was clipped by 10 bases and J by 4 bases; unmatched bases: 4. The CDR3 extends over 13 amino acids. The germline gives CDR1 SNHLY, CDR2 FYNNEI. CDR3 nucleotides: TGTGCCACCGAGACAGGGGGTAATGAAAAACTGTTTTTT. Amino acids: CATETGGNEKLFF.

The chain has TRBV5-1 and TRBJ1-1, with 12 bases lining up with TRBD1. Trimming removed 4 bases from V and 3 bases from J; junction bases left unmatched: 7. CDR1 is SGHRS and CDR2 is YFSETQ in the germline V gene. CDR3 length equals 16 residues. The CDR3 protein is CASSHGTGGTDTEAFF. CDR3 nucleotide sequence: TGCGCCAGCAGCCATGGGACAGGGGGCACGGACACTGAAGCTTTCTTT.

The chain links TRBV5-1 to TRBJ1-6, with a weak D call TRBD1 (5 bases). Trimming removed 3 bases from V and 8 bases from J, with 18 bases in between. The CDR3 contains 16 residues. Germline V gives CDR1 SGHRS, CDR2 YFSETQ. The CDR3 DNA is TGCGCCAGCAGCTCCGACAGTACCGAGGTTGATTCACCCCTCCACTTT. Encoded protein: CASSSDSTEVDSPLHF. Supplemented by reference TRBV5-1 and TRBJ1-6, the full variable domain reads KAGVTQTPRYLIKTRGQQVTLSCSPISGHRSVSWYQQTPGQGLQFLFEYFSETQRNKGNFPGRFSGRQFSNSRSEMNVSTLELGDSALYLCASSSDSTEVDSPLHFGNGTRLTVT.

V and J are TRBV29-1 and TRBJ2-1, with TRBD1 matching 8 bases. Germline V gives CDR1 SQVTM, CDR2 ANQGSEA. The length of the CDR3 is 12 residues. Germline trimming cut 2 bases from V and 10 bases from J; bases unmatched to any gene: 4. The CDR3 bases are TGCAGCGTTGAACAGGGGGCTAGGGAGCAGTTCTTC. Translation gives CSVEQGAREQFF.

The V and J genes are TRBV7-2 and TRBJ2-5; D not certain. The CDR3 extends over 14 amino acids. V was shortened by 1 base and J by 5 bases, with 11 bases between the two germline ends. Germline V gene lookup returns CDR1 SGHTA and CDR2 FQGNSA. The CDR3 reads CASSLGWAWETQYF. CDR3 DNA: TGTGCCAGCAGCTTAGGTTGGGCGTGGGAGACCCAGTACTTC.

The chain is built from TRBV6-5 and TRBJ1-2; no clear D. V shed 7 bases and J shed 2 bases, with 14 bases lying between them. The germline CDR1 and CDR2 sequences are MNHEY and SVGAGI. The CDR3 spans 14 residues. The CDR3 sequence: CASKGGWANYGYTF. DNA for the CDR3: TGTGCCAGCAAAGGTGGTTGGGCGAACTATGGCTACACCTTC.

V usage is TRBV5-1 and J usage is TRBJ1-1; possible D gene TRBD1, 5 bases. Germline values: CDR1 SGHRS, CDR2 YFSETQ. This CDR3 has 16 residues. V lost 4 bases and J 4 bases, leaving 20 bases between the germline ends. In nucleotides, the CDR3 is TGCGCCAGCAGCCCCACAGCCGGGGGGGAGGTCACTGAAGCTTTCTTT. Residues: CASSPTAGGEVTEAFF.

The rearrangement uses TRBV6-4 and TRBJ2-3; 10 bases fit TRBD2. J was trimmed by 0 bases and V by 7 bases; bases with no gene match: 4. CDR3 length: 15 amino acids. The V gene's germline CDR1 is MRHNA and CDR2 SNTAGT. CDR3: CASTASGGSTDTQYF. In DNA, the CDR3 is TGTGCCAGCACGGCTAGCGGGGGAAGCACAGATACGCAGTATTTT.

The rearrangement uses TRBV11-3 and TRBJ2-2; D might be TRBD1 (6 bases). Germline V CDR1 and CDR2: SGHNT, YENEEA. Trimming pared 3 bases from V and 7 bases from J, leaving 18 bases between. There are 16 residues in the CDR3. In DNA form, the CDR3 reads TGTGCCAGCAGCTTCTCCGGGACAACTCTCTTCGGGGAGCTGTTTTTT. Protein sequence: CASSFSGTTLFGELFF.

The chain is built from TRBV15 and TRBJ2-1; D is ambiguous. Germline V CDR1 and CDR2: LNHNV, YYDKDF (reference sequence). This CDR3 is 17 amino acids long. Trimming shortened V by 0 bases and J by 3 bases, and 15 bases separated the two germline ends. This CDR3 is CATSREASGSLYNEQFF. CDR3 nucleotide sequence: TGTGCCACCAGCAGAGAAGCGAGTGGCAGCCTCTACAATGAGCAGTTCTTC. The complete variable domain, with remaining parts taken from reference TRBV15 and TRBJ2-1, reads DAMVIQNPRYQVTQFGKPVTLSCSQTLNHNVMYWYQQKSSQAPKLLFHYYDKDFNNEADTPDNFQSRRPNTSFCFLDIRSPGLGDTAMYLCATSREASGSLYNEQFFGPGTRLTVL.

The V call is TRBV27, the J call TRBJ1-2; TRBD1 agrees at 7 bases. The V and J ends lost 5 bases and 6 bases, in that order; junction bases with no gene match: 9. There are 14 residues in the CDR3. From germline, CDR1 is MNHEY and CDR2 SMNVEV (reference sequence). CDR3 nucleotide sequence: TGTGCCAGCAGTACTTACGAGGGGGCGAATGGCTACACCTTC. This codes for CASSTYEGANGYTF.

J is TRBJ1-2 and V is TRBV19, with D tentatively TRBD1 (6 bases). Trimming took 3 bases from V and 5 from J, leaving 13 bases between them. Germline V gene lookup returns CDR1 LNHDA and CDR2 SQIVND (reference sequence). CDR3 length equals 14 residues. CDR3 DNA sequence: TGTGCCAGTAGTATCCAGCGGACAGAGTATGGCTACACCTTC. Its translation: CASSIQRTEYGYTF.

This sequence joins TRBV4-1 and TRBJ2-7, with TRBD1 identical over 8 bases. Germline-derived CDR1 and CDR2 are MGHRA and YSYEKL. The V gene end was trimmed by 0 bases and the J gene end by 7 bases; junction bases not matched to a gene: 8. The CDR3 spans 15 residues. The CDR3 DNA reads as TGCGCCAGCAGCCAAGATCTAGGACAGGGAAGGGAGCAGTACTTC. Residues: CASSQDLGQGREQYF.

The chain links TRBV2 to TRBJ1-1; 8 nucleotides line up with TRBD1. The V segment lost 5 bases and the J segment 7 bases; nucleotides outside the gene matches: 3. Germline V gene lookup returns CDR1 SNHLY and CDR2 FYNNEI. The CDR3 contains 12 residues. The CDR3: CASSPGTGEAFF. The CDR3 DNA reads TGTGCCAGCAGTCCCGGGACAGGTGAAGCTTTCTTT.